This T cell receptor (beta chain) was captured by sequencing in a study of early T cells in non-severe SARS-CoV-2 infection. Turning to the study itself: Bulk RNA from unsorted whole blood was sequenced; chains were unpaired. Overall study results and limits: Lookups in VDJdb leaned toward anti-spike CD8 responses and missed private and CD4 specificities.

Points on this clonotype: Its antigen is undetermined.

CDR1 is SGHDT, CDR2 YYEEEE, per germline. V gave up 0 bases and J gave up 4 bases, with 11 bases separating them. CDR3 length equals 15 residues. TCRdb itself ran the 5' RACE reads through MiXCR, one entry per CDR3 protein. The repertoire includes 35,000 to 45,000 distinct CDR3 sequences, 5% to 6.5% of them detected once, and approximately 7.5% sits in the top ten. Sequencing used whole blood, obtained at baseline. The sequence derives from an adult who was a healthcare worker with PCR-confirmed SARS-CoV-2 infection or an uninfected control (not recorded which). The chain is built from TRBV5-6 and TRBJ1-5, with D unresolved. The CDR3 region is CASSLGLTPNQPQHF. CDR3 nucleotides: TGTGCCAGCAGCTTGGGCCTGACACCGAATCAGCCCCAGCATTTT.